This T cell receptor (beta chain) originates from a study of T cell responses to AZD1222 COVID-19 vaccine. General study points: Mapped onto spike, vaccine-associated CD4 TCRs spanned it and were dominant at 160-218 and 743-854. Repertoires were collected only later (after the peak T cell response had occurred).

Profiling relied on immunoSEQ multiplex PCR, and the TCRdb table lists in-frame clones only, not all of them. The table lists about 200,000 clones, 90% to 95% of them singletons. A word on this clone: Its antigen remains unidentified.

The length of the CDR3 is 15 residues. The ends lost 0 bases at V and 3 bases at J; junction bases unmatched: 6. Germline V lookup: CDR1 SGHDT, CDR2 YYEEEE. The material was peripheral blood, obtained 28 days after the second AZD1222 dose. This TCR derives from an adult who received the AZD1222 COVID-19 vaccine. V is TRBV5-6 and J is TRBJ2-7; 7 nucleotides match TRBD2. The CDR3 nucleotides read TGTGCCAGCAGCTTGGCGAGCGGGGCACTCTACGAGCAGTACTTC. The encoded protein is CASSLASGALYEQYF.